These 29 T cell receptor beta chains share one sample of origin, sequenced in a study of T cell clonality in common variable immunodeficiency. Sequencing used immunoSEQ multiplex PCR; TCRdb keeps in-frame clones, though not all of them. The sample holds about 52,000 clones, and no clone turns up only once. The specimen was peripheral blood mononuclear cells. These receptors were obtained from a person between 18 and 70 years old in good health.

Of note for this clone: The CDR3 extends 3 residues past the end of the read, so its final part is completed from the germline J gene. The chain is built from TRBV19 and TRBJ1-4, with D maybe TRBD1 (5 bases). The CDR3 is made up of 13 amino acids. Germline V CDR1 and CDR2: LNHDA, SQIVND (reference sequence). Incomplete CDR3 DNA: TGTGCCAGTAGTACCATGGGGACTGAACCA. Amino acids: CASSTMGTEP. The whole CDR3 reads CASSTMGTEPLFF.

This clone occurred many times. The read terminates 3 residues ahead of where the CDR3 ends, so the germline J gene completes it. This chain links TRBV5-4 with TRBJ2-7, with TRBD2 identical over 10 bases. The CDR3 covers 14 residues. Trimming at V came to 5 bases and at J to 3 bases, leaving 5 bases not matched to a gene. CDR1 is SGHNT and CDR2 is YYREEE in the germline V gene (reference sequence). The CDR3 bases that were read are TGTGCCAGCAGGGCCAGCGGGAGGGGCTACGAG. Its protein product is CASRASGRGYE. The complete CDR3 sequence is CASRASGRGYEQYF. Based on the CDR3 plus reference TRBV5-4 and TRBJ2-7, the full variable domain is ETGVTQSPTHLIKTRGQQVTLRCSSQSGHNTVSWYQQALGQGPQFIFQYYREEENGRGNFPPRFSGLQFPNYSSELNVNALELDDSALYLCASRASGRGYEQYFGPGTRLTVT.

This clone is medium-sized in the sample. The read terminates 3 residues ahead of where the CDR3 ends, so the germline J gene completes it. The V and J genes are TRBV15 and TRBJ2-5, with unresolved D. CDR3 length: 15 amino acids. Germline V lookup: CDR1 LNHNV, CDR2 YYDKDF (reference sequence). The V end lost 0 bases, the J end lost 5 bases, and 13 bases lay between the germline ends. The part of the CDR3 DNA that was read is TGTGCCACCAGCAGAGATCCCCACCCGCAGGAGACC. Amino acid sequence: CATSRDPHPQET. The complete CDR3 protein is CATSRDPHPQETQYF.

This clone has at least ten counts. The read stops 3 residues short of the end of the CDR3; the missing end is completed from the germline J gene. The genes are TRBV5-1 and TRBJ1-1; a possible D gene is TRBD1 (5 bases). CDR1 and CDR2 (germline): SGHRS, YFSETQ. The CDR3 loop spans 13 amino acids. Trimming pared 4 bases from V and 0 bases from J, leaving 7 bases between. The sequenced part of the CDR3 DNA is TGCGCCAGCAGCGACAGCATGAACACTGAA. This sequence encodes CASSDSMNTE. The whole CDR3 region reads CASSDSMNTEAFF.

This clone was seen many times. The read ends 3 residues shy of where the CDR3 ends; the end is completed using the germline J gene. V and J are TRBV10-3 and TRBJ2-3; tentative D call: TRBD2 (6 bases). CDR3 length: 16 residues. The V end was cut by 7 bases, the J end by 3 bases, with 20 bases between. Germline V lookup: CDR1 ENHRY, CDR2 SYGVKD. CDR3 DNA (partial): TGTGCCATCACCCCGGGAGCATCACGGGGAACAGATACG. This translates into CAITPGASRGTDT. The whole CDR3 reads CAITPGASRGTDTQYF.

This clone was seen at least ten times. The CDR3 end is not reached by the read, which stops 3 residues before it; the germline J gene fills it in. The chain uses TRBV18 and TRBJ2-5; 10 positions agree with TRBD2. Looked up from germline, CDR1 is KGHSH and CDR2 is LQKENI. Unmatched junction bases numbered 9, after V lost 4 bases and J lost 4 bases. CDR3 length: 16 amino acids. The sequenced part of the CDR3 DNA is TGTGCCAGCTCACGGATTAGCGGGAGGAATGGAGAGACC. Translated, it gives CASSRISGRNGET. The CDR3 in its entirety is CASSRISGRNGETQYF. The full variable domain, rest sourced from reference TRBV18 and TRBJ2-5, is NAGVMQNPRHLVRRRGQEARLRCSPMKGHSHVYWYRQLPEEGLKFMVYLQKENIIDESGMPKERFSAEFPKEGPSILRIQQVVRGDSAAYFCASSRISGRNGETQYFGPGTRLLVL.

This clone was counted ten times or more. The CDR3 end lies 3 residues beyond the end of the read and is filled in from the germline J gene. The chain employs TRBV11-2 and TRBJ2-3; D call uncertain. This CDR3 has 12 residues. Between the trimmed V and J ends, which lost 3 bases and 4 bases, there was a span of 5 bases. CDR1 SGHAT and CDR2 FQNNGV come from the germline V gene. CDR3 DNA (partial): TGTGCCAGCAGCTTGTCTGCAGATACG. This gives the protein CASSLSADT. The CDR3 in full is CASSLSADTQYF.

Notes on this clone: The read ends 3 residues before the CDR3 terminus; that terminus is restored from the germline J gene. The chain carries TRBV19 and TRBJ1-1; 11 positions agree with TRBD1. This CDR3 region has 16 residues. CDR1 is LNHDA, CDR2 SQIVND, per germline (reference sequence). The V segment lost 4 bases and the J segment 5 bases; nucleotides outside the gene matches: 9. CDR3 in amino acids: CASSKRTGGDRTEAFF. Incomplete CDR3 DNA: TGTGCCAGTAGTAAAAGGACAGGGGGCGACCGAACTGAA.

This clone was observed at least ten times. The read falls 3 residues short of the CDR3 end, and the missing part is taken from the germline J gene. The chain combines TRBV6-1 with TRBJ1-2; D possibly corresponds to TRBD1 (5 bases). V was trimmed by 1 base and J by 4 bases, leaving 13 bases between them. This CDR3 spans 15 amino acids. The germline CDR1 and CDR2 sequences are MNHNS and SASEGT. The DNA read from the CDR3 is TGTGCCAGCAGTGAAGGCGGGGGGGTCGGCTATGGC. It specifies CASSEGGGVGYG. The CDR3, in full, reads CASSEGGGVGYGYTF.

This clone appeared a few times. CDR3 region: CASSSTPTYEQYF. CDR3 DNA, as far as it was read: TGTGCCAGCAGCTCGACACCGACCTACGAG. The chain links TRBV7-9 to TRBJ2-7; no reliable D call. The read terminates 3 residues ahead of where the CDR3 ends, so the germline J gene completes it. Trimming took 4 bases from V and 2 from J, leaving 9 bases between them. Germline lookup yields CDR1 SEHNR and CDR2 FQNEAQ (reference sequence). The CDR3 is 13 amino acids.

This clone came up many times. CDR3 DNA, as far as it was read: TGTGCCAGCAGCCCGACAGGGACGAACACCGGGGAG. It is translated as CASSPTGTNTGE. The full CDR3 reads CASSPTGTNTGELFF. The V gene is TRBV7-3, the J gene TRBJ2-2; 7 bases are shared with TRBD1. The read ends 3 residues early relative to the CDR3; the germline J gene fills the gap. This CDR3 is built from 15 residues. The germline V gene encodes CDR1 SGHTA and CDR2 FQGTGA. J gave up 0 bases and V 5 bases, and 3 bases lay outside the gene matches.

This clone came up many times. The sequenced fragment ends 3 residues before the CDR3 boundary, so the rest is inferred from the germline J gene. The V call is TRBV5-1, the J call TRBJ2-7; D remains ambiguous. The CDR3 runs 11 residues. Germline CDR1 is SGHRS and CDR2 is YFSETQ. V was clipped by 4 bases and J by 5 bases, with 7 bases between them. CDR3 in amino acids: CASSQGDEQYF. CDR3 bases read: TGCGCCAGCAGCCAAGGTGACGAG.

This clone was detected only a few times. The read finishes 3 residues shy of the CDR3 end, and the germline J gene is used to complete it. This chain connects TRBV5-1 to TRBJ2-7; 8 positions match TRBD2. The germline gives CDR1 SGHRS, CDR2 YFSETQ. Germline trimming cut 4 bases from V and 2 bases from J; bases unmatched to any gene: 2. The CDR3 totals 13 residues. The CDR3 loop is CASSPGGAYEQYF. The DNA read from the CDR3 is TGCGCCAGCAGCCCCGGGGGGGCCTACGAG.

This clone was detected many times. Read sequence stops 3 residues before the CDR3 end, and the germline J gene provides the missing end. This chain connects TRBV6-1 to TRBJ1-1; TRBD1 might be the D (5 bases). Germline CDR1 reads MNHNS; CDR2 reads SASEGT. The V end was cut by 4 bases, the J end by 1 base, with 13 bases between. The CDR3 extends over 15 amino acids. CDR3: CASSVGGIQNTEAFF. CDR3 bases read: TGTGCCAGCAGTGTCGGGGGGATCCAGAACACTGAA.

As regards this clone: The DNA ends 3 residues before the CDR3 does, and the rest of the CDR3 is filled in from the germline J gene. The chain uses TRBV19 and TRBJ1-5, with TRBD1 matching 9 bases. There are 16 residues in the CDR3. The V segment lost 6 bases and the J segment 1 base; nucleotides outside the gene matches: 7. Germline V CDR1 and CDR2: LNHDA, SQIVND (reference sequence). The CDR3 sequence is CASREPGQGSNQPQHF. The sequenced part of the CDR3 DNA is TGTGCCAGTAGAGAACCGGGACAGGGAAGCAATCAGCCC. Complete variable domain (other parts from reference TRBV19 and TRBJ1-5): DGGITQSPKYLFRKEGQNVTLSCEQNLNHDAMYWYRQDPGQGLRLIYYSQIVNDFQKGDIAEGYSVSREKKESFPLTVTSAQKNPTAFYLCASREPGQGSNQPQHFGDGTRLSIL.

Comments on this clone: The junction departs from germline at one end; a sequencing error may be responsible. Coverage ceases 3 residues before the CDR3 finishes, and the germline J gene fills in the end. This chain connects TRBV18 to TRBJ1-5; D unclear. The V gene's germline CDR1 is KGHSH and CDR2 LQKENI. This CDR3 is built from 14 residues. The CDR3 loop reads CASSPQYSNQPQHF. Partial CDR3 DNA: TGTGCCAGCTCACCCCAATATAGCAATCAACCC.

The sample holds a few counts of this clone. The read halts 3 residues ahead of the CDR3 end, with the missing end drawn from the germline J gene. The chain couples TRBV30 to TRBJ1-2, with D unresolved. The CDR3 has 13 residues. CDR1 and CDR2 from the germline V gene are GTSNPN and SVGIG (reference sequence). The CDR3 loop reads CAWSVRRVTDYTF. The DNA read from the CDR3 is TGTGCCTGGAGTGTACGCCGGGTCACTGAC. The full variable domain, in which reference TRBV30 and TRBJ1-2 provide the parts outside the CDR3, is SQTIHQWPATLVQPVGSPLSLECTVEGTSNPNLYWYRQAAGRGLQLLFYSVGIGQISSEVPQNLSASRPQDRQFILSSKKLLLSDSGFYLCAWSVRRVTDYTFGSGTRLTVV.

Ten or more counts support this clone. The sequence runs out 3 residues before the end of the CDR3; the remainder is reconstructed from the germline J gene. The gene calls are TRBV30 and TRBJ2-7; TRBD1 matches 7 bases. The J segment lost 2 bases and the V segment lost 5 bases, leaving 3 bases of the junction unmatched. This CDR3 has 12 residues. Germline V lookup: CDR1 GTSNPN, CDR2 SVGIG (reference sequence). This chain's CDR3 is CAWDRATYEQYF. The sequenced part of the CDR3 DNA is TGTGCCTGGGACAGGGCCACCTACGAG.

A note on this clone: The read terminates 3 residues before the CDR3 end, so the remaining end is supplied by the germline J gene. This chain connects TRBV11-2 to TRBJ1-2, with 7 bases matching TRBD1. Germline values: CDR1 SGHAT, CDR2 FQNNGV. The J segment lost 4 bases and the V segment lost 3 bases, leaving 8 bases of the junction unmatched. The CDR3 totals 15 residues. CDR3 in amino acids: CASSLSLRDSYGYTF. The part of the CDR3 DNA that was read is TGTGCCAGCAGCTTGTCACTCCGGGACAGCTATGGC.

Many counts were recorded for this clone. The read stops 3 residues short of the end of the CDR3; the missing end is completed from the germline J gene. The rearrangement joins TRBV20-1 to TRBJ1-2, with D possibly being TRBD1 (5 bases). The germline V gene encodes CDR1 DFQATT and CDR2 SNEGSKA (reference sequence). Trimming took 6 bases from V and 6 from J, leaving 11 bases between them. The CDR3 extends over 11 amino acids. The sequenced CDR3 bases are TGCAGTGCCAGCGGGGGAGATGGC. This codes for CSASGGDG. The CDR3 as a whole reads CSASGGDGYTF.

In regard to this clone: The read falls 3 residues short of the CDR3 end, and the missing part is taken from the germline J gene. The V and J genes are TRBV7-9 and TRBJ2-2; 8 nucleotides match TRBD1. The germline V gene has CDR1 SEHNR and CDR2 FQNEAQ (reference sequence). This CDR3 contains 13 residues. The sequenced CDR3 bases are TGTGCCAGCAGCAGACAGGGGAATTCACCG. Its protein product is CASSRQGNSP. The whole CDR3 sequence reads CASSRQGNSPLFF. The whole variable domain, filled in from reference TRBV7-9 and TRBJ2-2, reads DTGVSQNPRHKITKRGQNVTFRCDPISEHNRLYWYRQTLGQGPEFLTYFQNEAQLEKSRLLSDRFSAERPKGSFSTLEIQRTEQGDSAMYLCASSRQGNSPLFFGEGSRLTVL.

This clone was detected ten times or more. The read ends 3 residues early relative to the CDR3; the germline J gene fills the gap. The chain joins TRBV5-6 to TRBJ2-7, with TRBD1 identical over 7 bases. Trimming took 1 base from V and 3 from J; bases not matched to a gene: 4. CDR1 and CDR2 from the germline V gene are SGHDT and YYEEEE. The CDR3 runs to 14 residues. CDR3 protein: CASSLNYRGYEQYF. The covered CDR3 bases are TGTGCCAGCAGCTTGAATTACAGGGGCTACGAG.

In regard to this clone: The read ends 3 residues early relative to the CDR3; the germline J gene fills the gap. The V call is TRBV19, the J call TRBJ2-5, with 10 bases aligning to TRBD2. Looked up from germline, CDR1 is LNHDA and CDR2 is SQIVND (reference sequence). The CDR3 has 16 amino acids. With 0 bases clipped from V and 6 bases from J, the junction kept 7 bases outside the gene matches. The DNA read from the CDR3 is TGTGCCAGTAGTATAGATTCTAGCGGGAGAGGGAAGACC. This gives the protein CASSIDSSGRGKT. The CDR3 in full is CASSIDSSGRGKTQYF.

This clone showed up many times. The read terminates 3 residues before the CDR3 end, so the remaining end is supplied by the germline J gene. V and J are TRBV7-2 and TRBJ2-1, with a possible D match to TRBD1 (5 bases). The V end lost 0 bases, the J end lost 0 bases, and 15 bases lay between the germline ends. CDR3 length: 18 residues. Germline CDR1 is SGHTA and CDR2 is FQGNSA. The CDR3: CASSLAAGLGYSYNEQFF. Partial CDR3 DNA: TGTGCCAGCAGCTTAGCGGCAGGGTTAGGATACTCCTACAATGAG.

Concerning this clone itself: A read error may explain this, as a much larger clone is one base away. The read halts 3 residues ahead of the CDR3 end, with the missing end drawn from the germline J gene. This rearrangement joins TRBV2 to TRBJ2-2, with 12 positions matching TRBD1. This CDR3 is 16 amino acids long. Germline values: CDR1 SNHLY, CDR2 FYNNEI. CDR3 loop: CASRGTGGVGANVLFF. The CDR3 DNA, read in part, is TGTGCCAGCAGGGGGACAGGGGGCGTAGGGGCCAACGTG.

Turning to this clone: Coverage ceases 3 residues before the CDR3 finishes, and the germline J gene fills in the end. V usage is TRBV27 and J usage is TRBJ2-7; possibly TRBD2 for D (6 bases). The CDR3 covers 16 residues. The V end was cut by 3 bases, the J end by 4 bases, with 19 bases between. Germline lookup yields CDR1 MNHEY and CDR2 SMNVEV (reference sequence). Partial CDR3 DNA: TGTGCCAGCAGTTTCTTTGGCCGGAAGGCGGGGTACGAG. It yields the protein CASSFFGRKAGYE. The CDR3 in its entirety is CASSFFGRKAGYEQYF.

Partial CDR3 DNA: TGCAGCGTCGCCACATCCTTAGCGGGAGGGGATACG. As protein: CSVATSLAGGDT. The whole CDR3 is CSVATSLAGGDTQYF. The chain links TRBV29-1 to TRBJ2-3; the match to TRBD2 covers 11 bases. The CDR3 end falls 3 residues outside the read, so it is completed with the germline J gene. CDR3 length equals 15 residues. Germline assignment: CDR1 SQVTM and CDR2 ANQGSEA. J was trimmed by 6 bases and V by 6 bases; bases with no gene match: 11.

This clone was found many times. With the read ending 3 residues before the CDR3 end, the germline J gene is used to fill in that end. The chain has TRBV29-1 and TRBJ2-1, with a tentative D call TRBD1 (6 bases). CDR3 length: 15 residues. The V end was cut by 0 bases, the J end by 9 bases, with 18 bases between. Germline lookup yields CDR1 SQVTM and CDR2 ANQGSEA. CDR3 DNA, as far as it was read: TGCAGCGTTGAAGAGGTTTGGGGGCTAGCTCTTGAG. Translating gives CSVEEVWGLALE. The entire CDR3 sequence reads CSVEEVWGLALEQFF.

This clone was recorded many times. The read ends 3 residues early relative to the CDR3; the germline J gene fills the gap. The rearrangement joins TRBV5-4 to TRBJ1-2; D perhaps matches TRBD1 (5 bases). The CDR3 loop spans 15 amino acids. Trimming removed 4 bases from V and 0 bases from J, with 13 bases in between. From germline, CDR1 is SGHNT and CDR2 YYREEE (reference sequence). Here the CDR3 reads CASSPDSQPNYGYTF. Partial CDR3 DNA: TGTGCCAGCAGCCCAGACAGCCAACCTAACTATGGC.